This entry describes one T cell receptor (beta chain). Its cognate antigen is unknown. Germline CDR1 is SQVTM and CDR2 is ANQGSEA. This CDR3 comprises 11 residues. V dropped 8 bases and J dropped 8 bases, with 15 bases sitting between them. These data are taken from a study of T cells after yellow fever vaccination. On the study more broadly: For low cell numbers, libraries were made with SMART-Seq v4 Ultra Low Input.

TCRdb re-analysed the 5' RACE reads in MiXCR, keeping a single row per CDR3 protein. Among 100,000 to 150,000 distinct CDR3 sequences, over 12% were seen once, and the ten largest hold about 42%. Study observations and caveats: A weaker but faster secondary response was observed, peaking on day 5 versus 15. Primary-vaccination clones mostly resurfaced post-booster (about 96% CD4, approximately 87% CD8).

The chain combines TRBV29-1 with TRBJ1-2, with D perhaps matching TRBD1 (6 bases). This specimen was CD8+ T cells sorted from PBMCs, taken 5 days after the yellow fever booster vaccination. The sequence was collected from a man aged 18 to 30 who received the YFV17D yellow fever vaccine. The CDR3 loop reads CSLDSEGGYTF. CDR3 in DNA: TGCAGCTTGGACAGCGAGGGAGGCTACACCTTC.